Each of the 24 T cell receptor beta chains below was sequenced from the same sample in a study of control samples from healthy donors and cancer patients. Generated by immunoSEQ multiplex PCR, the TCRdb table keeps only in-frame clones and is missing some. The table records 170,000 or so clones, more than 85% of them present only once. The specimen sequenced was blood. The receptors derive from a woman between 40 and 55 years old in good health.

The chain links TRBV20-1 to TRBJ2-4; D ambiguous. This CDR3 has 10 amino acids. Germline CDR1 DFQATT, CDR2 SNEGSKA (reference sequence). Trimming took 6 bases from V and 8 from J, leaving 8 bases between them. CDR3 sequence reads: CSARKDIQYF. CDR3 nucleotide sequence: TGCAGTGCAAGGAAAGACATTCAGTACTTC.

The chain is built from TRBV5-6 and TRBJ2-1; 9 bases are shared with TRBD2. This CDR3 spans 16 amino acids. Germline assignment: CDR1 SGHDT and CDR2 YYEEEE. V lost 3 bases to trimming and J lost 0 bases; unmatched junction nucleotides: 4. CDR3 DNA sequence: TGTGCCAGCAGCTGGGGGGGACTAGCCTCCTACAATGAGCAGTTCTTC. Protein: CASSWGGLASYNEQFF.

The chain has TRBV5-1 and TRBJ2-2, with D perhaps matching TRBD2 (5 bases). This CDR3 has 15 amino acids. V dropped 9 bases and J dropped 6 bases, with 21 bases sitting between them. Germline-derived CDR1 and CDR2 are SGHRS and YFSETQ. The CDR3 sequence is CATSLGVERAGELFF. CDR3 bases: TGCGCCACCTCCCTCGGGGTGGAGAGGGCCGGGGAGCTGTTTTTT.

The CDR3 nucleotides are TGTGCCAGCAGCTTAGCGAAAGACAGAGTGATCACCCCCCAGCATTTT. Protein product: CASSLAKDRVITPQHF. The chain is built from TRBV7-9 and TRBJ1-5; D is perhaps TRBD1 (5 bases). Germline-derived CDR1 and CDR2 are SEHNR and FQNEAQ (reference sequence). V lost 0 bases and J 10 bases, leaving 19 bases between the germline ends. The length of the CDR3 is 16 residues.

The rearrangement joins TRBV6-2 or TRBV6-3 to TRBJ2-6; TRBD1 matches at 7 bases. There are 19 residues in the CDR3. With 6 bases clipped from V and 0 bases from J, the junction kept 14 bases outside the gene matches. Germline V gives CDR1 MNHEY, CDR2 SVGEGT. DNA for the CDR3: TGTGCCAGCAGCCTTCCCCCGGGACAGCATTACTCTGGGGCCAACGTCCTGACTTTC. Translated: CASSLPPGQHYSGANVLTF.

This chain links TRBV12-3 or TRBV12-4 with TRBJ2-4, with D tentatively TRBD2 (5 bases). Trimming shortened V by 6 bases and J by 1 base, and 7 bases separated the two germline ends. This CDR3 has 13 amino acids. CDR3 sequence: CASRTGAKNIQYF. CDR3 DNA sequence: TGTGCCAGCAGAACGGGGGCCAAAAACATTCAGTACTTC.

CDR3 region: CASGLVLGQGYGNTIYF. CDR3 nucleotides: TGTGCTAGTGGTTTGGTACTGGGGCAGGGATATGGAAACACCATATATTTT. The genes are TRBV12-5 and TRBJ1-3; maybe TRBD1 (5 bases). Per germline, CDR1 LGHNT and CDR2 FRNRAP. The ends were cut back, 0 bases at V and 3 bases at J, with 15 bases in the middle. This CDR3 comprises 17 residues.

This chain joins TRBV6-5 and TRBJ1-1; the D is unclear. Deletions cut 6 bases from V and 5 bases from J, with 10 bases between. The germline CDR1 and CDR2 sequences are MNHEY and SVGAGI. The CDR3 sequence is 12 residues long. CDR3 DNA: TGTGCCAGCAGACGCGTTTGGACTGAAGCTTTCTTT. It yields the protein CASRRVWTEAFF.

This chain uses TRBV7-7 with TRBJ2-1, with TRBD2 identical over 10 bases. The CDR3 is made up of 16 amino acids. The V segment lost 1 base and the J segment 9 bases; nucleotides outside the gene matches: 9. Per the germline V gene, CDR1 is SSHAT and CDR2 is FNYEAQ (reference sequence). DNA for the CDR3: TGTGCCAGCAGCTTAGTACAGCGGGGGGGCCGGAGTGAGCAGTTCTTC. Its translation is CASSLVQRGGRSEQFF.

The chain carries TRBV6-6 and TRBJ1-5; 8 bases match TRBD1. V was clipped by 2 bases and J by 6 bases; unmatched bases: 6. The germline gives CDR1 MNHNY, CDR2 SVGAGI (reference sequence). The CDR3 runs 15 residues. The CDR3: CASSYPDRDSQPQHF. The CDR3 DNA reads as TGTGCCAGCAGTTACCCGGACAGGGACAGTCAGCCCCAGCATTTT.

This clone is a singleton in its sample. This chain uses TRBV7-9 with TRBJ1-2, with a weak D call TRBD1 (5 bases). The germline V gene encodes CDR1 SEHNR and CDR2 FQNEAQ (reference sequence). Trimming took off 7 bases at V and 1 base at J, with 13 bases between the two ends. The CDR3 totals 14 residues. The CDR3: CASTGTTLNYGYTF. The CDR3 nucleotides are TGTGCCAGCACCGGGACTACGCTTAACTATGGCTACACCTTC.

CDR3 nucleotide sequence: TGTGCCAGCCTGAATCCGGGACACAATGAGCAGTTCTTC. Amino acid sequence: CASLNPGHNEQFF. The gene calls are TRBV27 and TRBJ2-1, with D possibly called TRBD1 or TRBD2 (5 bases each). CDR1 MNHEY and CDR2 SMNVEV come from the germline V gene (reference sequence). V was clipped by 8 bases and J by 5 bases, with 13 bases between them. There are 13 residues in the CDR3.

This sequence joins TRBV5-1 and TRBJ2-7, with 16 bases aligning to TRBD2. Germline CDR1 reads SGHRS; CDR2 reads YFSETQ. Trimming cost V 4 bases and J 2 bases; bases outside gene matches: 9. The CDR3 sequence is 18 residues long. The CDR3 here is CASSLGTSGGAGAYEQYF. The CDR3 coding sequence is TGCGCCAGCAGCCTAGGGACTAGCGGGGGGGCAGGGGCCTACGAGCAGTACTTC.

Only one count was recorded for this clone. V gene TRBV6-7 combines with J gene TRBJ2-1; TRBD2 matches at 10 bases. TRBV6-7 belongs to the ORF category, with a function that is uncertain. The CDR3 is made up of 18 amino acids. The J segment lost 0 bases and the V segment lost 8 bases, leaving 13 bases of the junction unmatched. This CDR3 reads CASQPGLALPSSYNEQFF. CDR3 nucleotides: TGTGCCAGCCAACCGGGACTAGCGCTCCCCAGCTCCTACAATGAGCAGTTCTTC.

The chain links TRBV18 to TRBJ1-2; D is ambiguous. V lost 2 bases, J lost 2 bases, and 9 bases lay in between. CDR1 is KGHSH, CDR2 LQKENI, per germline. This CDR3 is built from 14 residues. The CDR3 DNA is TGTGCCAGCTCACCAAACGCAGGAAACTATGGCTACACCTTC. Encoded protein: CASSPNAGNYGYTF.

The genes are TRBV11-1 and TRBJ2-7; no clear D gene. Germline V lookup: CDR1 SGHAT, CDR2 FQDESV (reference sequence). The V and J ends lost 5 bases and 2 bases respectively, with 16 bases between them. This CDR3 contains 15 residues. CDR3 sequence reads: CASSPDPQATYEQYF. In nucleotides, the CDR3 is TGTGCCAGCAGCCCGGACCCCCAAGCAACCTACGAGCAGTACTTC.

Notes on this clone: A read error may produce the germline difference seen at one junction end. This chain connects TRBV10-2 to TRBJ2-3; possibly TRBD1 or TRBD2 for D (5 bases each). Germline CDR1 WSHSY, CDR2 SAAADI. The CDR3 has 16 residues. DNA for the CDR3: TGCGCCAGCACCCCCTCACCGGGACCTTTTACAGAGACGCAGTATTTT. Translated, it gives CASTPSPGPFTETQYF.

V usage is TRBV2 and J usage is TRBJ1-1; D gene uncertain. The CDR3 sequence is 13 residues long. V shed 4 bases and J shed 3 bases, with 9 bases lying between them. In germline, CDR1 is SNHLY, CDR2 FYNNEI. CDR3 sequence (DNA): TGTGCCAGCAGTGTCGCTATGTACACTGAAGCTTTCTTT. Its translation is CASSVAMYTEAFF.

The V gene is TRBV6-6, the J gene TRBJ1-5; D unresolved. CDR1 is MNHNY and CDR2 is SVGAGI in the germline V gene (reference sequence). The CDR3 has 14 amino acids. V was trimmed by 2 bases and J by 3 bases, leaving 8 bases between them. Here the CDR3 DNA reads TGTGCCAGCAGTTACGGGGTCATCAATCAGCCCCAGCATTTT. As protein: CASSYGVINQPQHF.

V usage is TRBV7-9 and J usage is TRBJ2-7; 10 nucleotides align to TRBD1. Unmatched junction bases numbered 7, after V lost 5 bases and J lost 3 bases. The V gene's germline CDR1 is SEHNR and CDR2 FQNEAQ (reference sequence). The CDR3 has 15 amino acids. The CDR3 loop is CASSPPGQGSYEQYF. DNA for the CDR3: TGTGCCAGCAGCCCGCCGGGACAGGGGAGCTACGAGCAGTACTTC.

This clone was recorded once. V usage is TRBV10-3 and J usage is TRBJ1-6; D is possibly TRBD1 (6 bases). V dropped 10 bases and J dropped 5 bases, with 9 bases sitting between them. The germline V gene encodes CDR1 ENHRY and CDR2 SYGVKD. The CDR3 is 12 residues long. CDR3 DNA: TGTGCCACTACAGGGAATAATTCACCCCTCCACTTT. Translation gives CATTGNNSPLHF.

The chain links TRBV7-9 to TRBJ2-3; D not certain. Trimming stripped 5 bases from V and 4 bases from J, with 19 bases between. CDR1 is SEHNR, CDR2 FQNEAQ, per germline (reference sequence). The CDR3 extends over 16 amino acids. CDR3 loop: CASSPPDGSSADTQYF. For the CDR3, the DNA is TGTGCCAGCAGCCCCCCCGACGGCTCTTCGGCAGATACGCAGTATTTT.

The chain carries TRBV18 and TRBJ1-4; D gene unclear. V lost 0 bases and J 7 bases, leaving 9 bases between the germline ends. The CDR3 spans 14 residues. Germline V gives CDR1 KGHSH, CDR2 LQKENI. The CDR3 DNA is TGTGCCAGCTCACCACCGGGCGCGGTTGAAAAACTGTTTTTT. Translated: CASSPPGAVEKLFF. Full variable domain (rest looked up from reference TRBV18 and TRBJ1-4): NAGVMQNPRHLVRRRGQEARLRCSPMKGHSHVYWYRQLPEEGLKFMVYLQKENIIDESGMPKERFSAEFPKEGPSILRIQQVVRGDSAAYFCASSPPGAVEKLFFGSGTQLSVL.

The chain employs TRBV19 and TRBJ2-5; 9 bases agree with TRBD1. The CDR3 has 15 amino acids. CDR1 LNHDA and CDR2 SQIVND come from the germline V gene (reference sequence). Trimming cost V 3 bases and J 1 base; bases outside gene matches: 3. DNA for the CDR3: TGTGCCAGTAGTATTACAGGGGGCCTCCAAGAGACCCAGTACTTC. Amino acids: CASSITGGLQETQYF.